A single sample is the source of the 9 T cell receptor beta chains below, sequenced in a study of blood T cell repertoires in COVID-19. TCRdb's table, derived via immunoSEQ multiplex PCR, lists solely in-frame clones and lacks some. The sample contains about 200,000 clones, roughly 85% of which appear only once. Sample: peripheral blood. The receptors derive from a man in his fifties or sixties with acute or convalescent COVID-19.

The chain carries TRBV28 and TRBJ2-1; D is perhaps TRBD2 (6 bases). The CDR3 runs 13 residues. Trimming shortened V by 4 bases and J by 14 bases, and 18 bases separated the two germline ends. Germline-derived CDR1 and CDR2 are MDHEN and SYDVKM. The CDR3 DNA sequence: TGTGCCAGCAGTTCCCAACGCAGGGAGGTGAAGTTCTTC. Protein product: CASSSQRREVKFF.

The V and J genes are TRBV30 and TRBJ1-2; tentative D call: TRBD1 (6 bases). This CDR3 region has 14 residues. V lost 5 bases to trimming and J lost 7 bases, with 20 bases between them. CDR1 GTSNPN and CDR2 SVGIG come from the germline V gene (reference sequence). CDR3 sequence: CAWDRSIHLGGYTF. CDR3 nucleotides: TGTGCCTGGGACAGGAGTATTCATCTGGGTGGCTACACCTTC.

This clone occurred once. CDR3 bases: TGTGCCATCAGTGAGTCCATAGACAGGGCTACGAATGAGCAGTTCTTC. This sequence encodes CAISESIDRATNEQFF. V usage is TRBV10-3 and J usage is TRBJ2-1, with 7 bases identical to TRBD1. Germline CDR1 and CDR2: ENHRY and SYGVKD. The V segment lost 0 bases and the J segment 7 bases; nucleotides outside the gene matches: 9. The CDR3 covers 16 residues.

CDR3 sequence reads: CASSTGGSYEQYF. The CDR3 coding sequence is TGTGCCAGCAGTACGGGAGGCTCCTACGAGCAGTACTTC. The chain carries TRBV12-3 or TRBV12-4 and TRBJ2-7; 7 bases fit TRBD2. The CDR3 sequence is 13 residues long. V was pared by 5 bases and J by 0 bases, with 1 base of the junction left unmatched.

The CDR3, as DNA: TGCGCCAGCAGCCGTATTGGGGGGGCCTCCTACGAGCAGTACTTC. It yields the protein CASSRIGGASYEQYF. The J gene is TRBJ2-7, the V gene TRBV4-3; TRBD2 is a possible D gene (7 bases). V was shortened by 4 bases and J by 0 bases, with 13 bases between the two germline ends. Germline V gene sequence: CDR1 LGHNA, CDR2 YSLEER. CDR3 length equals 15 residues.

CDR3 DNA sequence: TGTGCCAGTAGTATGTACGGGGACAGGTCGAACACTGAAGCTTTCTTT. It specifies CASSMYGDRSNTEAFF. V is TRBV19 and J is TRBJ1-1, with 8 bases matching TRBD1. Trimming at V came to 3 bases and at J to 1 base, leaving 7 bases not matched to a gene. This CDR3 is built from 16 residues. Germline CDR1 and CDR2: LNHDA and SQIVND (reference sequence).

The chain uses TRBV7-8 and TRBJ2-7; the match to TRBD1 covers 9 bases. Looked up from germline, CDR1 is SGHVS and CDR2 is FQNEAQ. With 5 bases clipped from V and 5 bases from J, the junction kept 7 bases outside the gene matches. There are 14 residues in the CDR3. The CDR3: CASSHRDRADEQYF. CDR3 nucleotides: TGTGCCAGCAGCCACCGGGACAGGGCCGACGAGCAGTACTTC. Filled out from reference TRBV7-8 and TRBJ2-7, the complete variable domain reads GAGVSQSPRYKVAKRGQDVALRCDPISGHVSLFWYQQALGQGPEFLTYFQNEAQLDKSGLPSDRFFAERPEGSVSTLKIQRTQQEDSAVYLCASSHRDRADEQYFGPGTRLTVT.

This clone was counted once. The CDR3 region is CATFPGGNSPLHF. CDR3 nucleotide sequence: TGTGCCACCTTCCCGGGGGGGAATTCACCCCTCCACTTT. The chain combines TRBV10-3 with TRBJ1-6, with D perhaps TRBD1 (5 bases). V dropped 10 bases and J dropped 7 bases, with 14 bases sitting between them. CDR1 and CDR2 from the germline V gene are ENHRY and SYGVKD. The CDR3 is 13 amino acids.

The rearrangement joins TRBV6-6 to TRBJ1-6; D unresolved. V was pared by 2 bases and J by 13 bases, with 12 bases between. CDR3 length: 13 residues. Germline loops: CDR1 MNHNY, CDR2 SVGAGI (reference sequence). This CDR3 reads CASSYDRGSPLHF. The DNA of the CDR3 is TGTGCCAGCAGTTACGATCGAGGATCCCCCCTCCACTTT.